Listed below are T cell receptor beta chains from one sample, sequenced in a study of shared clonotypes between healthy human individuals. Profiled with immunoSEQ multiplex PCR; TCRdb holds only in-frame clones, not every one. The sample lists fewer than 650,000 clones, over 60% occurring once. Sequenced sample: PBMCs. All receptors derive from a woman aged 40 to 50 in good health. Some clones in this sample may be carry-over from other donors' samples. CDR3s include the opening cysteine and the closing phenylalanine or tryptophan. Each record gives: V gene, clone size, D gene, J gene, CDR3 protein, CDR3 DNA. D genes are given only for firm matches. Expanded clones are given a class, and other clones once, few, many or no size at all.

v_call: TRBV5-4; clone_size: few; d_call: -; j_call: TRBJ2-4; cdr3_aa: CASSLGGYSPKNIQYF; cdr3_nt: TGTGCCAGCAGCCTGGGGGGTTACTCACCCAAAAACATTCAGTACTTC
v_call: TRBV19; clone_size: few; d_call: -; j_call: TRBJ2-3; cdr3_aa: CASSIQASTDTQYF; cdr3_nt: TGTGCCAGTAGTATTCAAGCGAGCACAGATACGCAGTATTTT
v_call: TRBV7-2; clone_size: once; d_call: -; j_call: TRBJ1-1; cdr3_aa: CASSSPRGSLGTEAFF; cdr3_nt: TGTGCCAGCAGCTCCCCTAGAGGGTCTTTGGGGACTGAAGCTTTCTTT
v_call: TRBV30; clone_size: -; d_call: -; j_call: TRBJ2-7; cdr3_aa: CAWSGGGYEQYF; cdr3_nt: TGTGCCTGGAGTGGAGGGGGCTACGAGCAGTACTTC
v_call: TRBV18; clone_size: -; d_call: -; j_call: TRBJ2-5; cdr3_aa: CASSPGLQETQYF; cdr3_nt: TGTGCCAGCTCCCCGGGCCTTCAAGAGACCCAGTACTTC
v_call: TRBV23-1; clone_size: -; d_call: -; j_call: TRBJ1-1; cdr3_aa: CARPLENTEAFF; cdr3_nt: TGCGCCAGACCCCTAGAGAACACTGAAGCTTTCTTT
v_call: TRBV27; clone_size: -; d_call: TRBD2; j_call: TRBJ2-1; cdr3_aa: CASSLLAGGPGDEQFF; cdr3_nt: TGTGCCAGCAGTTTACTAGCGGGAGGCCCGGGTGATGAGCAGTTCTTC
v_call: TRBV18; clone_size: -; d_call: -; j_call: TRBJ2-3; cdr3_aa: CASSSSGGDTQYF; cdr3_nt: TGTGCCAGCTCATCGTCCGGGGGCGATACGCAGTATTTT
v_call: TRBV30; clone_size: -; d_call: TRBD2; j_call: TRBJ2-3; cdr3_aa: CAWSVAGPTDTQYF; cdr3_nt: TGTGCCTGGAGTGTAGCGGGGCCCACAGATACGCAGTATTTT
v_call: TRBV5-5; clone_size: once; d_call: -; j_call: TRBJ1-1; cdr3_aa: CASSLFWQRETFEAFF; cdr3_nt: TGTGCCAGCAGCTTGTTCTGGCAGAGGGAAACCTTTGAAGCTTTCTTT
v_call: TRBV2; clone_size: -; d_call: -; j_call: TRBJ2-3; cdr3_aa: CASSATGFGATQYF; cdr3_nt: TGTGCCAGCAGCGCCACAGGGTTCGGGGCTACGCAGTATTTT
v_call: TRBV21-1; clone_size: many; d_call: -; j_call: TRBJ2-5; cdr3_aa: CASSQSSGYQETQYF; cdr3_nt: TGTGCCAGCAGCCAAAGTTCAGGATACCAAGAGACCCAGTACTTC
v_call: TRBV9; clone_size: -; d_call: -; j_call: TRBJ2-5; cdr3_aa: CASSVDWRKTQYF; cdr3_nt: TGTGCCAGCAGCGTAGATTGGAGGAAGACCCAGTACTTC
v_call: TRBV28; clone_size: -; d_call: TRBD1; j_call: TRBJ2-7; cdr3_aa: CASSLVDRGTYEQYF; cdr3_nt: TGTGCCAGCAGTTTAGTGGACAGGGGAACGTACGAGCAGTACTTC
v_call: TRBV30; clone_size: -; d_call: -; j_call: TRBJ2-6; cdr3_aa: CAWSGQAGANVLTF; cdr3_nt: TGTGCCTGGAGTGGACAGGCAGGGGCCAACGTCCTGACTTTC
v_call: TRBV29-1; clone_size: -; d_call: TRBD2; j_call: TRBJ2-5; cdr3_aa: CSVEARLAGETQYF; cdr3_nt: TGCAGCGTCGAAGCCCGACTAGCGGGAGAGACCCAGTACTTC
v_call: TRBV7-2; clone_size: -; d_call: -; j_call: TRBJ1-1; cdr3_aa: CASSLIGGPGTEAFF; cdr3_nt: TGTGCCAGCAGCTTAATTGGGGGGCCGGGGACTGAAGCTTTCTTT
v_call: TRBV2; clone_size: -; d_call: TRBD1; j_call: TRBJ2-7; cdr3_aa: CASSRDRGQYEQYF; cdr3_nt: TGTGCCAGCAGTCGCGACAGGGGGCAGTACGAGCAGTACTTC
v_call: TRBV27; clone_size: many; d_call: TRBD2; j_call: TRBJ2-4; cdr3_aa: CASSLEAGRFDIQYF; cdr3_nt: TGTGCCAGCAGTTTGGAAGCGGGAAGGTTTGACATTCAGTACTTC
v_call: TRBV10-3; clone_size: -; d_call: -; j_call: TRBJ1-5; cdr3_aa: CAISEYRSSNQPQHF; cdr3_nt: TGTGCCATCAGTGAGTACAGGTCTAGCAATCAGCCCCAGCATTTT
v_call: TRBV7-3; clone_size: -; d_call: -; j_call: TRBJ2-5; cdr3_aa: CASSTDYLGTQYF; cdr3_nt: TGTGCCAGCAGCACGGACTATCTTGGGACCCAGTACTTC
v_call: TRBV2; clone_size: -; d_call: -; j_call: TRBJ2-1; cdr3_aa: CASSGDGSYNEQFF; cdr3_nt: TGTGCCAGCAGTGGAGATGGCTCCTACAATGAGCAGTTCTTC
v_call: TRBV23-1; clone_size: -; d_call: -; j_call: TRBJ1-2; cdr3_aa: CASSQSGRPRGYTF; cdr3_nt: TGCGCCAGCAGTCAATCAGGCCGGCCGCGAGGCTACACCTTC
v_call: TRBV13; clone_size: -; d_call: -; j_call: TRBJ2-7; cdr3_aa: CASSFPGDPYEQYF; cdr3_nt: TGTGCCAGCAGCTTCCCGGGGGACCCCTACGAGCAGTACTTC
v_call: TRBV29-1; clone_size: -; d_call: -; j_call: TRBJ1-3; cdr3_aa: CSVELPGIGPNTIYF; cdr3_nt: TGCAGCGTTGAACTCCCAGGGATTGGTCCGAACACCATATATTTT
v_call: TRBV19; clone_size: -; d_call: -; j_call: TRBJ1-5; cdr3_aa: CASSIGGGVSNQPQHF; cdr3_nt: TGTGCCAGTAGTATAGGTGGGGGGGTGAGCAATCAGCCCCAGCATTTT
v_call: TRBV30; clone_size: -; d_call: -; j_call: TRBJ2-5; cdr3_aa: CAWGGSQETQYF; cdr3_nt: TGTGCCTGGGGGGGCAGCCAAGAGACCCAGTACTTC
v_call: TRBV10-1; clone_size: once; d_call: -; j_call: TRBJ2-1; cdr3_aa: CASSELTQSDEQFF; cdr3_nt: TGCGCCAGCAGTGAACTCACCCAGTCCGATGAGCAGTTCTTC
v_call: TRBV7-2; clone_size: -; d_call: -; j_call: TRBJ1-4; cdr3_aa: CASSLGGTNEKLFF; cdr3_nt: TGTGCCAGCAGCTTGGGGGGGACTAATGAAAAACTGTTTTTT
v_call: TRBV6-5; clone_size: -; d_call: -; j_call: TRBJ2-3; cdr3_aa: CASSYAGDTQYF; cdr3_nt: TGTGCCAGCAGTTACGCAGGAGATACGCAGTATTTT
v_call: TRBV19; clone_size: -; d_call: -; j_call: TRBJ2-6; cdr3_aa: CASSPLRGGGANVLTF; cdr3_nt: TGTGCCAGTAGTCCCTTAAGGGGAGGTGGGGCCAACGTCCTGACTTTC
v_call: TRBV30; clone_size: -; d_call: -; j_call: TRBJ1-3; cdr3_aa: CACLRAPGGNTIYF; cdr3_nt: TGTGCCTGCCTCCGGGCCCCGGGAGGAAACACCATATATTTT
v_call: TRBV7-9; clone_size: -; d_call: TRBD2; j_call: TRBJ2-3; cdr3_aa: CASSLTSGRVDTQYF; cdr3_nt: TGTGCCAGCAGCCTTACTAGCGGGAGGGTAGATACGCAGTATTTT
v_call: TRBV27; clone_size: -; d_call: TRBD2; j_call: TRBJ2-1; cdr3_aa: CASSRLAGNNEQFF; cdr3_nt: TGTGCCAGCAGTCGACTAGCGGGTAACAATGAGCAGTTCTTC
v_call: TRBV2; clone_size: -; d_call: -; j_call: TRBJ2-5; cdr3_aa: CASKGGETQYF; cdr3_nt: TGTGCCAGCAAGGGGGGAGAGACCCAGTACTTC
v_call: TRBV19; clone_size: -; d_call: -; j_call: TRBJ2-5; cdr3_aa: CASSIVTDQETQYF; cdr3_nt: TGTGCCAGTAGTATAGTCACAGATCAAGAGACCCAGTACTTC
v_call: TRBV19; clone_size: few; d_call: -; j_call: TRBJ1-5; cdr3_aa: CASSERTDQPQHF; cdr3_nt: TGTGCCAGTAGCGAGCGGACCGATCAGCCCCAGCATTTT
v_call: TRBV18; clone_size: few; d_call: TRBD1; j_call: TRBJ1-1; cdr3_aa: CASSRGTGEAFF; cdr3_nt: TGTGCCAGCTCACGAGGGACAGGTGAAGCTTTCTTT
v_call: TRBV7-2; clone_size: -; d_call: TRBD1; j_call: TRBJ1-5; cdr3_aa: CASSGTGNQPQHF; cdr3_nt: TGTGCCAGCAGCGGGACAGGCAATCAGCCCCAGCATTTT
v_call: TRBV9; clone_size: -; d_call: -; j_call: TRBJ1-3; cdr3_aa: CASSVGAATGGVQNTIYF; cdr3_nt: TGTGCCAGCAGCGTAGGAGCGGCGACTGGCGGTGTGCAGAACACCATATATTTT
v_call: TRBV19; clone_size: -; d_call: -; j_call: TRBJ1-2; cdr3_aa: CASSPGGWAYGYTF; cdr3_nt: TGTGCCAGTAGCCCCGGGGGTTGGGCCTATGGCTACACCTTC
v_call: TRBV5-6; clone_size: few; d_call: TRBD2; j_call: TRBJ2-7; cdr3_aa: CASSPWDYTIIYEQYF; cdr3_nt: TGTGCCAGCAGCCCATGGGACTATACGATAATCTACGAGCAGTACTTC
v_call: TRBV6-1; clone_size: few; d_call: -; j_call: TRBJ2-7; cdr3_aa: CASSGRQYEQYF; cdr3_nt: TGTGCCAGCAGTGGCAGACAGTACGAGCAGTACTTC
v_call: TRBV28; clone_size: -; d_call: -; j_call: TRBJ2-3; cdr3_aa: CASRKTGSDTQYF; cdr3_nt: TGTGCCAGCAGAAAAACAGGGTCAGATACGCAGTATTTT
v_call: TRBV28; clone_size: -; d_call: TRBD1; j_call: TRBJ1-4; cdr3_aa: CASSRTGGAEKLFF; cdr3_nt: TGTGCCAGCAGTCGGACAGGTGGGGCTGAAAAACTGTTTTTT
v_call: TRBV5-4; clone_size: -; d_call: TRBD1; j_call: TRBJ2-2; cdr3_aa: CASSRAGGTGELFF; cdr3_nt: TGTGCCAGCAGCAGGGCAGGGGGCACCGGGGAGCTGTTTTTT
v_call: TRBV19; clone_size: many; d_call: TRBD2; j_call: TRBJ2-7; cdr3_aa: CATDGPGLAGYEQYF; cdr3_nt: TGTGCCACCGACGGCCCGGGACTAGCGGGTTACGAGCAGTACTTC
v_call: TRBV4-1; clone_size: -; d_call: TRBD1; j_call: TRBJ1-2; cdr3_aa: CASSHDLLEDRGRSNYGYTF; cdr3_nt: TGCGCCAGCAGCCACGACCTCCTCGAAGACAGGGGGCGTTCTAACTATGGCTACACCTTC
v_call: TRBV14; clone_size: few; d_call: -; j_call: TRBJ2-2; cdr3_aa: CASRHRVGNTGELFF; cdr3_nt: TGTGCCAGCAGGCACAGGGTCGGGAACACCGGGGAGCTGTTTTTT
v_call: TRBV4-1; clone_size: -; d_call: -; j_call: TRBJ2-7; cdr3_aa: CASSQIQGREQYF; cdr3_nt: TGCGCCAGCAGCCAAATCCAGGGCCGCGAGCAGTACTTC
v_call: TRBV6-6; clone_size: -; d_call: -; j_call: TRBJ2-5; cdr3_aa: CASRSQEIQETQYF; cdr3_nt: TGTGCCAGCAGGTCCCAGGAGATCCAAGAGACCCAGTACTTC
v_call: TRBV27; clone_size: -; d_call: -; j_call: TRBJ1-1; cdr3_aa: CASSLSWTMNTEAFF; cdr3_nt: TGTGCCAGCAGTTTATCTTGGACGATGAACACTGAAGCTTTCTTT
v_call: TRBV6-1; clone_size: -; d_call: TRBD1; j_call: TRBJ1-5; cdr3_aa: CASSAGTVSNQPQHF; cdr3_nt: TGTGCCAGCAGTGCCGGGACAGTGAGCAATCAGCCCCAGCATTTT
v_call: TRBV28; clone_size: -; d_call: -; j_call: TRBJ2-7; cdr3_aa: CASSLFSVGYEQYF; cdr3_nt: TGTGCCAGCAGTTTATTTTCAGTGGGCTACGAGCAGTACTTC